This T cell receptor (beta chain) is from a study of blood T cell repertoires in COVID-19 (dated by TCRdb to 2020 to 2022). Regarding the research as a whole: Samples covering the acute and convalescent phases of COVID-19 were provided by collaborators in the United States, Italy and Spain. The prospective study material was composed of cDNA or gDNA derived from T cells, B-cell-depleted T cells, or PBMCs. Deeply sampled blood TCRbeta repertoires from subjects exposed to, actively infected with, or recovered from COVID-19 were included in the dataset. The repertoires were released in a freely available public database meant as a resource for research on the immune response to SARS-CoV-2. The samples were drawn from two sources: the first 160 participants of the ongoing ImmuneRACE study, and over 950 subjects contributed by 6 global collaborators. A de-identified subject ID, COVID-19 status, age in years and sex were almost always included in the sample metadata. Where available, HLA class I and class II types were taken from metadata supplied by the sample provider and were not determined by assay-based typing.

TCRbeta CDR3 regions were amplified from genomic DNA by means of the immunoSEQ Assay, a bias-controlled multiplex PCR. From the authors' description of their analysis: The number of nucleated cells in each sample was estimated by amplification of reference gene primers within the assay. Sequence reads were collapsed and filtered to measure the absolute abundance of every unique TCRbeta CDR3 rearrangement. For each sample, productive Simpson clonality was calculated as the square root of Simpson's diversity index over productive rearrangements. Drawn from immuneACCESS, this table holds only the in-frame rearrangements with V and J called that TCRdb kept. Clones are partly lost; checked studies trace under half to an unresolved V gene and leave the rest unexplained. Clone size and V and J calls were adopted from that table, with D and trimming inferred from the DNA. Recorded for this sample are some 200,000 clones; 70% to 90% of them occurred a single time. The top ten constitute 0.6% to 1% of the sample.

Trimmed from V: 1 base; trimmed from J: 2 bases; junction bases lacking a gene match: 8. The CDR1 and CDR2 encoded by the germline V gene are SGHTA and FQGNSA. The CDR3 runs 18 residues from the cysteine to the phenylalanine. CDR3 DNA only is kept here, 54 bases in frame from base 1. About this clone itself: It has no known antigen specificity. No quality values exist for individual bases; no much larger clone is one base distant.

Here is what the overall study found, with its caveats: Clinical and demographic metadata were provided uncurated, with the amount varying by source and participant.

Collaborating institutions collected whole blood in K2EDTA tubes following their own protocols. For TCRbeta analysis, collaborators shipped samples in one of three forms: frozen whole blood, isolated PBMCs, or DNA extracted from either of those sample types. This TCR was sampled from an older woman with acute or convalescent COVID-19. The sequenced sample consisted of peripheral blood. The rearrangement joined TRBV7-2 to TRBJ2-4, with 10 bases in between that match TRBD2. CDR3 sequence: CASSLVLQREGSKNIQYF. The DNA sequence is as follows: TGTGCCAGCAGCTTAGTACTACAGCGGGAGGGCTCCAAAAACATTCAGTACTTC.